A single sample gave rise to the 5 T cell receptor beta chains below, sequenced in a study of cytomegalovirus exposure and HLA in healthy donors. Profiled with immunoSEQ multiplex PCR; TCRdb holds only in-frame clones, not every one. The table has more than 95,000 clones, approximately 88% seen once. The specimen was PBMCs. The receptors shown here come from a man aged 18-30 years in good health and CMV-seronegative.

V usage is TRBV28 and J usage is TRBJ2-7; 8 bases map to TRBD1. This CDR3 region has 17 residues. Germline-derived CDR1 and CDR2 are MDHEN and SYDVKM. J was trimmed by 1 base and V by 4 bases; bases with no gene match: 12. Written as DNA, the CDR3 is TGTGCCAGCAGTTACCCCAAAGCAGGGGGCTTGTCCTACGAGCAGTACTTC. Protein product: CASSYPKAGGLSYEQYF.

The rearrangement joins TRBV12-5 to TRBJ1-1; TRBD1 matches 11 bases. Germline CDR1 and CDR2: LGHNT and FRNRAP. V trimming: 6 bases; J trimming: 5 bases; junction bases outside the gene matches: 2. The CDR3 consists of 13 residues. The CDR3 protein is CASGRDRGTEAFF. The CDR3 coding sequence is TGTGCTAGTGGACGGGACAGGGGGACTGAAGCTTTCTTT.

The J gene is TRBJ1-2, the V gene TRBV5-1; 7 bases line up with TRBD1. The CDR3 runs to 13 residues. Germline V CDR1 and CDR2: SGHRS, YFSETQ. With 4 bases clipped from V and 8 bases from J, the junction kept 8 bases outside the gene matches. The DNA of the CDR3 is TGCGCCAGCAGCCGCGACAGGGAAGGCGGCTACACCTTC. Translation: CASSRDREGGYTF.

This chain uses TRBV7-9 with TRBJ2-1, with D possibly matching TRBD1 (6 bases). The CDR3 loop spans 14 amino acids. Trimming cost V 3 bases and J 7 bases, with 13 bases left between them. Per germline, CDR1 SEHNR and CDR2 FQNEAQ (reference sequence). The DNA of the CDR3 is TGTGCCAGCAGCTTTGTAACAGGGACGAATGAGCAGTTCTTC. It codes for CASSFVTGTNEQFF.

The chain is built from TRBV19 and TRBJ1-5; D might be TRBD1 (5 bases). Between the trimmed V and J ends, which lost 7 bases and 3 bases, there was a span of 13 bases. The CDR3 loop spans 14 amino acids. Germline CDR1 is LNHDA and CDR2 is SQIVND (reference sequence). CDR3 in amino acids: CASNKDRINQPQHF. The DNA for the CDR3 is TGTGCCAGTAATAAAGACAGAATCAATCAGCCCCAGCATTTT.